The source of this T cell receptor (beta chain) is a study of CD8 T cell repertoires and HIV-1 epitope variants (dated by TCRdb to about 2020). Describing the broader study: In separate culture wells, T cells were stimulated with each of twenty-five peptides that represented autologous and known Gag and Nef epitope variants. The cultures were grown for roughly nine days in IMDM with gentamicin, and half of the media was changed on days 3 and 7 with IL-2, IL-7 and IL-15 added. T cells were enriched with the EasySep Human T Cell Enrichment Kit and co-cultured with equal numbers of autologous T cell-negative cells as antigen-presenting cells. The epitopes tested were three Gag epitope families plus Nef HW9 and YT9. Among the control conditions were a peptide pool of CMV, EBV and flu, the Ebola AY9 epitope serving as a negative control, and a well with no peptide. An aliquot of 1M T cells was saved as an uncultured baseline condition, separate from the approximately 80 T cell cultures. A total of around 80 T cell cultures were run, with each culture condition done in triplicate except for one peptide, which was done in duplicate.

This clone was observed a single time. What antigen it recognizes has not been identified. The sample holds no much larger clone one base away, and base qualities are not on file. Sequencing of TCR beta CDR3 regions was done on the immunoSEQ platform at survey depth. The QIAamp DNA micro kit was used to extract genomic DNA from every cultured and uncultured CD8+ T cell population. Regarding the original processing steps: Samples with under 5,000 productive reads were excluded, and this exclusion removed about 6.5% of the roughly 75 HIV peptide-stimulated cultures. Sequences were trimmed to CDR3 by a MANAFEST web app, and nonproductive sequences, CDR3s under 5 amino acids, and sequences not starting with C or ending with F/W were removed. Clonotypes were classified as antigen-specific only if expansion was observed in at least 2 of 3 replicates versus the no-peptide control at FDR 0.01, only within one epitope family. A frequency at least fivefold higher than in wells stimulated with peptides from other epitope families was additionally required for specific clonotypes. TCRdb mirrors the immuneACCESS table, restricted to in-frame sequences. Some clones are absent from its copies; in checked studies, under half trace to an unresolved V gene, and the reason for the others is unknown. V and J calls and clone size are those listed in that table; D and trimming were worked out from the DNA. The sample table contains about 5,000 clones; only one count was recorded for around 66% of them. The top ten clonotypes cover around 40% of the sample.

The EasySep Human CD8+ T Cell Enrichment Kit was used on day 10 to isolate CD8+ T cells from every culture. Trimming leaves V shorter by 5 bases and J shorter by 6 bases, with the junction holding 9 bases beyond the gene matches. The CDR3 starts with the cysteine, ends with the phenylalanine, and has 14 residues. The sequence is cut down to CDR3 DNA, 42 bases in frame from base 1. CDR1 and CDR2 are read off the germline V gene (reference sequence) as LNHNV and YYDKDF. Broad study findings and their caveats: The assay identified only TCR beta chains and indicated proliferation in response to antigen, without indicating T cell function or cytokine profile. Fewer than ten antigen-specific TCR beta clonotypes were identified, of which 6 or 7 appeared to be cross-reactive for autologous or known escape epitope variants. Several clonotypes recognized the Nef KF9 family and one the HW9 family, with no responses to the TAALDMSHF plasma variant.

The clonotype comes from a male donor with HIV. The chain employs TRBV15 and TRBJ1-1, and 7 bases in between align with TRBD1. The sequenced sample consisted of cultured CD8+ T cells derived from PBMCs. The DNA is TGTGCCACCAGCGAATACAGGGGATGGGCTGAAGCTTTCTTT. Its protein is CATSEYRGWAEAFF.